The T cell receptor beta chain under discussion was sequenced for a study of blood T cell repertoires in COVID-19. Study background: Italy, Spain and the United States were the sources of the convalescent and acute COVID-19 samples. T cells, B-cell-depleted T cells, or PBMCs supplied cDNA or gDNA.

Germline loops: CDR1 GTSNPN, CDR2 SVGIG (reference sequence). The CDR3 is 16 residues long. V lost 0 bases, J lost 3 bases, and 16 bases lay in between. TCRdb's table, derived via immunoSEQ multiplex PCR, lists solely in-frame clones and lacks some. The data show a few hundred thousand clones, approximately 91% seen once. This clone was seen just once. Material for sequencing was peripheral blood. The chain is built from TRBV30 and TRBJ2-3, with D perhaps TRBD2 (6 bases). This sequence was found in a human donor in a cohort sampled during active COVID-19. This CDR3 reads CAWSVPNPGGTDTQYF. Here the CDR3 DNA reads TGTGCCTGGAGTGTACCGAACCCTGGGGGGACAGATACGCAGTATTTT.